This T cell receptor (beta chain) was sequenced during a study of PD-1 blockade in classical Hodgkin lymphoma. A remark on this clone: The germline gene is not matched at one end of the junction; a read error may be the cause.

Profiled with immunoSEQ multiplex PCR; TCRdb holds only in-frame clones, not every one. The sample carries tens of thousands of clones, just over 90% recorded once. This sample's time point: newly diagnosed, previously untreated cHL patient sample. CDR1 SGHNT and CDR2 YYREEE come from the germline V gene (reference sequence). The CDR3 contains 15 residues. The clonotype was recovered from a human donor with classical Hodgkin lymphoma. Material for sequencing was peripheral blood mononuclear cells (PBMCs). V is TRBV5-4 and J is TRBJ2-1; perhaps TRBD1 as D (6 bases). In nucleotides, the CDR3 is TGTGCCAGCAGATTGGGACATGGGGCGCGGAATGAGCAGTTCTTC. This encodes CASRLGHGARNEQFF.